A single sample is the source of the 2 T cell receptor beta chains below, sequenced in a study of T cell changes during pregnancy in multiple sclerosis (dated by TCRdb to the late 2010s). Receptor libraries were prepared by the immunoSEQ multiplex PCR assay. TCRdb holds this immuneACCESS table with in-frame rearrangements only. Some clones are missing; in checked studies, unresolved V genes explain under half, and the rest has no known cause. Recorded for this sample are approximately 90,000 clones; approximately 93% of them occurred a single time. The ten largest clones add up to 2.5% to 3% of the sample. Sequencing was performed on peripheral blood, taken in the first trimester of pregnancy. These TCRs come from a female donor with multiple sclerosis, enrolled in a pregnancy study.

The chain employs TRBV14 and TRBJ1-4, with 10 bases that match TRBD1. The trim removed 4 bases at V and 5 bases at J, leaving 7 bases unmatched. This CDR3 is built from 16 residues. From germline, CDR1 is SGHDN and CDR2 FVKESK. This CDR3 is CASSLDRGLRNEKLFF. The CDR3 coding sequence is TGTGCCAGCAGCCTCGACAGGGGGCTGAGGAATGAAAAACTGTTTTTT.

V gene TRBV15 combines with J gene TRBJ2-1; possible D gene TRBD1, 6 bases. V gave up 0 bases and J gave up 6 bases, with 12 bases separating them. CDR1 is LNHNV and CDR2 is YYDKDF in the germline V gene (reference sequence). This CDR3 has 15 residues. The DNA for the CDR3 is TGTGCCACCAGCAGAGATCCGGGACAAAGCAATGAGCAGTTCTTC. As protein: CATSRDPGQSNEQFF.